Shown below are 14 T cell receptor beta chains from a single sample sequenced in a study of tumor and adjacent non-tumor tissue in lung cancer. The library came from three nested PCR rounds adapted from ARM-PCR protocols. MiXCR, applied by TCRdb to the multiplex PCR reads, yields one record per CDR3 protein. The table lists 95,000 to 150,000 distinct CDR3 sequences, about 66% of them singletons. RNA was extracted from bulk tissue without any cell sorting. The sample consisted of lung tumor tissue. Every receptor here comes from a young man with non-small cell lung cancer.

This clonotype qualifies as medium-sized. This chain uses TRBV11-2 with TRBJ2-3, with D hard to call. The CDR3 is 15 amino acids. V shed 1 base and J shed 2 bases, with 10 bases lying between them. Per germline, CDR1 SGHAT and CDR2 FQNNGV. The CDR3 nucleotides read TGTGCCAGCAGCTTAGGGGTCCGGCCCACAGATACGCAGTATTTT. Its translation is CASSLGVRPTDTQYF.

There are a few counts of this clonotype. A much larger clone is a single base away; this may be a read error. The gene calls are TRBV6-5 and TRBJ1-3; TRBD1 matches 9 bases. V was clipped by 8 bases and J by 2 bases; unmatched bases: 7. The germline gives CDR1 MNHEY, CDR2 SVGAGI. This CDR3 has 15 residues. This CDR3 reads CASGWDRDPGNTIYF. The CDR3 DNA reads TGTGCCAGCGGTTGGGACAGGGACCCTGGAAACACCATATATTTT.

In this sample, this clonotype turned up a few times. The J gene is TRBJ2-3, the V gene TRBV4-1; D is possibly TRBD1 (7 bases). In germline, CDR1 is MGHRA, CDR2 YSYEKL. V was trimmed by 5 bases and J by 5 bases, leaving 20 bases between them. The CDR3 is 16 residues long. CDR3 sequence: CASSTKLRGAGDTQYF. The CDR3 nucleotides are TGCGCCAGCAGCACCAAGCTCAGGGGGGCGGGAGATACGCAGTATTTT.

As regards this clonotype: At one end, the junction sequence differs from germline, possibly due to a read error. The chain combines TRBV4-1 with TRBJ2-7; D perhaps matches TRBD1 (6 bases). The CDR3 is made up of 16 amino acids. The germline gives CDR1 MGHRA, CDR2 YSYEKL. CDR3 protein: CASSQDETGDTYEQYF. In nucleotides, the CDR3 is TGCGCCAGCAGTCAAGACGAGACAGGAGATACCTACGAGCAGTACTTC.

In the case of this clonotype: Relative to the germline gene, one junction end is altered; a read error may explain this. This chain uses TRBV20-1 with TRBJ2-3; 7 bases align to TRBD2. Germline CDR1 DFQATT, CDR2 SNEGSKA (reference sequence). The CDR3 length is 15 residues. This chain's CDR3 is CSVRDFGGSIDKQYF. The CDR3 DNA reads TGCAGTGTTAGAGATTTTGGCGGGAGCATTGATAAGCAGTATTTT.

As regards this clonotype: Relative to the germline gene, one junction end is altered; a read error may explain this. The genes are TRBV5-4 and TRBJ2-3; 8 bases fit TRBD2. The V gene's germline CDR1 is SGHNT and CDR2 YYREEE (reference sequence). This CDR3 comprises 15 residues. For the CDR3, the DNA is TGTGCCAACAGCTCGGCGGGACTAGGCACAGATACGCAGTACTTT. This translates into CANSSAGLGTDTQYF.

Concerning this clonotype: A read error may explain this, as a much larger clone is one base away. The V and J genes are TRBV12-3 or TRBV12-4 and TRBJ1-3, with D possibly being TRBD1 (6 bases). CDR3 length: 14 amino acids. The DNA for the CDR3 is TGTACCAGCAGTTTCAGGGGCGATGGAAACACCATATATTTT. Amino acid sequence: CTSSFRGDGNTIYF.

This clonotype was detected only a few times. One end of the junction varies from germline; a read error may be responsible. The chain employs TRBV7-3 and TRBJ2-2; perhaps TRBD2 as D (6 bases). CDR3 length equals 14 residues. Germline V CDR1 and CDR2: SGHTA, FQGTGA. DNA for the CDR3: TGTGCCAGCAGCATGGCGGGAAACACCGAGGAGCTGTTTTTT. Residues: CASSMAGNTEELFF.

This clonotype was recorded at least ten times. J is TRBJ1-4 and V is TRBV4-1; 7 bases fit TRBD1. This CDR3 region has 16 residues. V lost 0 bases and J lost 5; bases outside the gene matches: 6. The germline CDR1 and CDR2 sequences are MGHRA and YSYEKL. CDR3: CASSQDTYRGNEKLFF. The CDR3 region has the DNA TGCGCCAGCAGCCAAGATACATACAGGGGAAATGAAAAACTGTTTTTT.

As regards this clonotype: One end of the junction varies from germline; a read error may be responsible. The chain employs TRBV4-3 and TRBJ2-5; D unclear. The CDR3 contains 18 residues. The germline V gene has CDR1 LGHNA and CDR2 YSLEER. The CDR3 region has the DNA TGCGCCAGCAGCCAAGATGGCGTGCGAACTAATGGGGTGGAGACCCAGTATTTC. As protein: CASSQDGVRTNGVETQYF.

This clonotype has ten or more counts. This chain connects TRBV20-1 to TRBJ2-7; 14 bases line up with TRBD2. The CDR3 length is 15 residues. Per germline, CDR1 DFQATT and CDR2 SNEGSKA (reference sequence). V lost 3 bases to trimming and J lost 4 bases; unmatched junction nucleotides: 5. DNA of the CDR3: TGCAGTGCTAGGACTAGCGGGAGGGCCCAGTACGAGCAGTACTTC. It yields the protein CSARTSGRAQYEQYF.

About this clonotype itself: Sequence at one end of the junction differs from germline and may be a read error. This sequence joins TRBV4-3 and TRBJ1-5, with TRBD1 as a possible D gene (5 bases). This CDR3 region has 16 residues. Germline V gives CDR1 LGHNA, CDR2 YSLEER. The CDR3 nucleotides read TGCGCCAGCATCCAAGATTGGAGGACACCCAATCAGTCCCAGCATTTT. It codes for CASIQDWRTPNQSQHF.

This clonotype appeared many times. V and J are TRBV20-1 and TRBJ2-1; no clear D. The CDR3 runs 14 residues. Germline CDR1 DFQATT, CDR2 SNEGSKA (reference sequence). Deletions cut 6 bases from V and 0 bases from J, with 12 bases between. This CDR3 is CSAVVPYSYNEQFF. The CDR3 coding sequence is TGCAGTGCCGTCGTCCCATACTCCTACAATGAGCAGTTCTTC.

In the case of this clonotype: The missing conserved phenylalanine or tryptophan at the end of this CDR3 makes a read error likely. Because the CDR3's place on the DNA is in doubt, the DNA is left out and the CDR3 is given as listed by TCRdb. The chain employs TRBV12-3 or TRBV12-4 and TRBJ2-2; TRBD1 is the table's D call and was not checked against the DNA. Both ends counted, the CDR3 spans 15 residues. The CDR3 here is CGSSLQGWNTGELFL.